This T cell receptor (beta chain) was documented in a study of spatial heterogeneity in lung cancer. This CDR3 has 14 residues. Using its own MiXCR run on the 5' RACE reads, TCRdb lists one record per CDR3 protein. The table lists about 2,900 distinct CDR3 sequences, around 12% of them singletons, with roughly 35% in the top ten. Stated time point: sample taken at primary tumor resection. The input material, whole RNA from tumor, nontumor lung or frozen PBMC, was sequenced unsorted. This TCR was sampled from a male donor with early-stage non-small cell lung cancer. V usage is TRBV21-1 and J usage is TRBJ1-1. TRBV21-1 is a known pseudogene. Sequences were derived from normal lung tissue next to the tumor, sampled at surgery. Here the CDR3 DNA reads TGTGCCAGCAGCAAATTTGGGGAGGACACTGAAGCTTTCTTT. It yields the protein CASSKFGEDTEAFF.